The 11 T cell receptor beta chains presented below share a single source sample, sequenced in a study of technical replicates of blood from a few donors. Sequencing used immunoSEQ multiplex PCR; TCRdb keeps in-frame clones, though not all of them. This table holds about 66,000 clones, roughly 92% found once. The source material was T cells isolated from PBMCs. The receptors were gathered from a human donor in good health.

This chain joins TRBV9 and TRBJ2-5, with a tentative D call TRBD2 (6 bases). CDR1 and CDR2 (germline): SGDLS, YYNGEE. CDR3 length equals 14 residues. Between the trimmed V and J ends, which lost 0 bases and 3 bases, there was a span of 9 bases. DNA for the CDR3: TGTGCCAGCAGCGTAGTAGCGGACGAAGAGACCCAGTACTTC. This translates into CASSVVADEETQYF.

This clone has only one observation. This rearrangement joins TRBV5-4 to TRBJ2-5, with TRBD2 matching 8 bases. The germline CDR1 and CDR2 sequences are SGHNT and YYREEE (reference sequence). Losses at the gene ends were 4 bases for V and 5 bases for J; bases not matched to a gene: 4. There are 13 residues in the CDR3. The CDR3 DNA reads TGTGCCAGCAGCCGGGAGGGTGGGGAGACCCAGTACTTC. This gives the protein CASSREGGETQYF.

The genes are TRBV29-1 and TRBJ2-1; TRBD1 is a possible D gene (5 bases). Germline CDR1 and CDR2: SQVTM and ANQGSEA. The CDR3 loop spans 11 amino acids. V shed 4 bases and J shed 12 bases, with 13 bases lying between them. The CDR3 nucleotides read TGCAGCGTTGGACCAGGGTGGGGGCAGTTCTTC. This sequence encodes CSVGPGWGQFF.

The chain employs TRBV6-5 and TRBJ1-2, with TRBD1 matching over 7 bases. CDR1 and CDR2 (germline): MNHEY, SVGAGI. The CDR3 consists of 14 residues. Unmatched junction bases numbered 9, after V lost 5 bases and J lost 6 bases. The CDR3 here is CASSHDREQNGYTF. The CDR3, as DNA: TGTGCCAGCAGTCACGACAGGGAGCAGAATGGCTACACCTTC.

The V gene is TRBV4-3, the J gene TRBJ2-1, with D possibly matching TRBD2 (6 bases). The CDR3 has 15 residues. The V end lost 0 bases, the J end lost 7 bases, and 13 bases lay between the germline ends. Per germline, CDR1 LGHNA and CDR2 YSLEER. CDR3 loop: CASSQESAGSNEQFF. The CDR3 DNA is TGCGCCAGCAGCCAAGAGTCGGCGGGATCTAATGAGCAGTTCTTC.

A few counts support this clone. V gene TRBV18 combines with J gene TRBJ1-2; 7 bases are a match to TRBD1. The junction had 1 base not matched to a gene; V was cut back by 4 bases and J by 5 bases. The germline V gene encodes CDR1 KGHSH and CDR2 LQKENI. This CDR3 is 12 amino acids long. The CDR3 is CASSLQGYGYTF. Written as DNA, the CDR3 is TGTGCCAGCTCACTACAGGGGTATGGCTACACCTTC.

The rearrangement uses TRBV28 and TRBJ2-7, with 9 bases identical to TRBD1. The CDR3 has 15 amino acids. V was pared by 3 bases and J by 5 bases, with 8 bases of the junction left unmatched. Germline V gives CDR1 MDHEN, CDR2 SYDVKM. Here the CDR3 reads CASSFLLDRGDEQYF. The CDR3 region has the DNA TGTGCCAGCAGTTTCCTACTGGACAGGGGAGACGAGCAGTACTTC.

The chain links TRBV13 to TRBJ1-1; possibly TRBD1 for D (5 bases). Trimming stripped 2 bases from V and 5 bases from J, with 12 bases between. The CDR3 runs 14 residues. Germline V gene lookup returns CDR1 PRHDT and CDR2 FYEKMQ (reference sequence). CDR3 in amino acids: CASSLRTSKTEAFF. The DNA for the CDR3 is TGTGCCAGCAGCTTACGGACAAGTAAGACTGAAGCTTTCTTT.

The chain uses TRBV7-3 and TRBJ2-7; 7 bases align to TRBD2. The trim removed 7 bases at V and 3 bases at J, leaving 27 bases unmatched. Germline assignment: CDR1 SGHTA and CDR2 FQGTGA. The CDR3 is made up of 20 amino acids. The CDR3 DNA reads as TGTGCCAGCATCACTGGGAGGGACGGAGACTATCCCCTCCTTAGCTACGAGCAGTACTTC. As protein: CASITGRDGDYPLLSYEQYF. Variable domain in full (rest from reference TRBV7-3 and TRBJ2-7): GAGVSQTPSNKVTEKGKYVELRCDPISGHTALYWYRQSLGQGPEFLIYFQGTGAADDSGLPNDRFFAVRPEGSVSTLKIQRTERGDSAVYLCASITGRDGDYPLLSYEQYFGPGTRLTVT.

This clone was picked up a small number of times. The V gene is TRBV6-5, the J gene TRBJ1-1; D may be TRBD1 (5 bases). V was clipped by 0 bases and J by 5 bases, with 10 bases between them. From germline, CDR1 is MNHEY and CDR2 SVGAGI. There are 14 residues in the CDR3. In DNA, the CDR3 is TGTGCCAGCAGTTACTCTACAGGTTATACTGAAGCTTTCTTT. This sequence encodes CASSYSTGYTEAFF.

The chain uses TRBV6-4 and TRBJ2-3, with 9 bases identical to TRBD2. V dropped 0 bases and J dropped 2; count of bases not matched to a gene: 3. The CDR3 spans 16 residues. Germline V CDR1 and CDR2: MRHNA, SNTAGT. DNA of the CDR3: TGTGCCAGCAGTGACTCTAGCGGGAGACACACAGATACGCAGTATTTT. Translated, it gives CASSDSSGRHTDTQYF.